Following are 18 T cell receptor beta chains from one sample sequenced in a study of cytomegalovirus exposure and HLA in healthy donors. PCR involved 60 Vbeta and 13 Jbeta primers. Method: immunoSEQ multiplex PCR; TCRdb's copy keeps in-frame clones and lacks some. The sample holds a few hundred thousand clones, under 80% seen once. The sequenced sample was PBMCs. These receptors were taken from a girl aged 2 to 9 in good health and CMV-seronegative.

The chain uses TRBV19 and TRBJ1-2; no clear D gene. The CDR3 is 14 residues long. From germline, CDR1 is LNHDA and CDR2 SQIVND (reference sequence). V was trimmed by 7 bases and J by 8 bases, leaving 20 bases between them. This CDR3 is CASTHFGERRGYTF. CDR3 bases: TGTGCCAGTACCCACTTCGGGGAGCGTCGCGGCTACACCTTC.

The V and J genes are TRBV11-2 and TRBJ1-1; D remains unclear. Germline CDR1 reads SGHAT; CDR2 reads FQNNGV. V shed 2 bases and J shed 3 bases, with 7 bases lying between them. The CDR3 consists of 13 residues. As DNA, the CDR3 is TGTGCCAGCAGCTTAATAGAGTACACTGAAGCTTTCTTT. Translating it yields CASSLIEYTEAFF. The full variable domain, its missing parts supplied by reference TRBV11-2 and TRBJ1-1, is EAGVAQSPRYKIIEKRQSVAFWCNPISGHATLYWYQQILGQGPKLLIQFQNNGVVDDSQLPKDRFSAERLKGVDSTLKIQPAKLEDSAVYLCASSLIEYTEAFFGQGTRLTVV.

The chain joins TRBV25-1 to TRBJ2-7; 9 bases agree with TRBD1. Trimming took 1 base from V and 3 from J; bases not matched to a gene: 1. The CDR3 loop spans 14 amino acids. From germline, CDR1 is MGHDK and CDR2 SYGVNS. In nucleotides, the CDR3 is TGTGCCAGCAGTGAATGGGACAGGGACTACGAGCAGTACTTC. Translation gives CASSEWDRDYEQYF.

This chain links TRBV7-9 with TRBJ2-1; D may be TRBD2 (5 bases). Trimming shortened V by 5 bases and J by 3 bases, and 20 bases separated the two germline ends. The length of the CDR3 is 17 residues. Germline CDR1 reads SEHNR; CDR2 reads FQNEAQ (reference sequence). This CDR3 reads CASSQLKSLAFYNEQFF. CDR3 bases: TGTGCCAGCAGCCAACTTAAGAGTCTAGCCTTCTACAATGAGCAGTTCTTC.

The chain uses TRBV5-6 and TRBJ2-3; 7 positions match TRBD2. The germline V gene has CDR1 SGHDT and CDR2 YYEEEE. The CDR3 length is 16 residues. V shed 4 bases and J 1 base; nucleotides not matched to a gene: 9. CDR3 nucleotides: TGTGCCAGCAGCCCGATAAGGACTAGTGGCACAGATACGCAGTATTTT. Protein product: CASSPIRTSGTDTQYF.

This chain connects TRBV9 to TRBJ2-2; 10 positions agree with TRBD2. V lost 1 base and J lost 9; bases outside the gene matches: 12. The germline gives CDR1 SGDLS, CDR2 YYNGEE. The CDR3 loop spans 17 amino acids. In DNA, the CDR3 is TGTGCCAGCAGCGTACCAAAGAGCGGGGGGGACCCGAGGGAGCTGTTTTTT. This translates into CASSVPKSGGDPRELFF.

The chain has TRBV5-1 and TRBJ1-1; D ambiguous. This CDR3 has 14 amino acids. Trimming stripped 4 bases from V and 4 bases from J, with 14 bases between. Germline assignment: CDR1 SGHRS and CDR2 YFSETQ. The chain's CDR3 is CASSPRAEGTEAFF. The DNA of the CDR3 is TGCGCCAGCAGCCCCCGGGCCGAGGGCACTGAAGCTTTCTTT.

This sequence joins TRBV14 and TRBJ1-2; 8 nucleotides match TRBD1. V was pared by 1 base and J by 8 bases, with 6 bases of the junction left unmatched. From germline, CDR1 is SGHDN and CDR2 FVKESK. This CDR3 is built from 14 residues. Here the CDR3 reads CASSQGTGYRGYTF. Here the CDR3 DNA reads TGTGCCAGCAGCCAAGGGACAGGGTACCGGGGCTACACCTTC.

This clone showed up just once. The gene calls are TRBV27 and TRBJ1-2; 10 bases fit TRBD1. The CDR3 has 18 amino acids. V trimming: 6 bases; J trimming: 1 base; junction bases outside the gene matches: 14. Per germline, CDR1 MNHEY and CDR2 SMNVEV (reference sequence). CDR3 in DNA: TGTGCCAGCAGGGGAAAAGTCGGGACAGGGGCGATTAACTATGGCTACACCTTC. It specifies CASRGKVGTGAINYGYTF.

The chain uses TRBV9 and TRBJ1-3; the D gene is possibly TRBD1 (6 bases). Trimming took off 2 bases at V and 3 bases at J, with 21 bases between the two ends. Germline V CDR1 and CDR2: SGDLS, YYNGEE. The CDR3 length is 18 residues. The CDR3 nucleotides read TGTGCCAGCAGCGTGACCCTCACGCCGGGGGGCGGTGGAAACACCATATATTTT. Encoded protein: CASSVTLTPGGGGNTIYF.

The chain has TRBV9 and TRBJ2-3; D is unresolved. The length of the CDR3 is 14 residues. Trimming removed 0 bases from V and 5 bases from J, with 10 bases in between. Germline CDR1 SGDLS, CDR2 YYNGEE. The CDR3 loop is CASSVVRTGDTQYF. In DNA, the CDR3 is TGTGCCAGCAGCGTAGTAAGAACGGGAGATACGCAGTATTTT.

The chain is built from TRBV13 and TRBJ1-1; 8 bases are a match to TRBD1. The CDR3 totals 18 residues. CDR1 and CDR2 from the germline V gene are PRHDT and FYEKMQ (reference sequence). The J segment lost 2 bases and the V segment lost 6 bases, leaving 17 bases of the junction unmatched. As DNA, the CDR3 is TGTGCCAGCAGAGTAGGACAGGGTTTCTCAAAGGGTAACACTGAAGCTTTCTTT. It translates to CASRVGQGFSKGNTEAFF. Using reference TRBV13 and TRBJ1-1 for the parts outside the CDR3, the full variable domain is AAGVIQSPRHLIKEKRETATLKCYPIPRHDTVYWYQQGPGQDPQFLISFYEKMQSDKGSIPDRFSAQQFSDYHSELNMSSLELGDSALYFCASRVGQGFSKGNTEAFFGQGTRLTVV.

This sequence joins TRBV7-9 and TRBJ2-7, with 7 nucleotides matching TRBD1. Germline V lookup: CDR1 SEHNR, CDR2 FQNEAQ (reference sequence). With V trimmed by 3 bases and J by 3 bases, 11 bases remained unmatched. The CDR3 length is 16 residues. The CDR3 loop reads CASSFFSGQKFYEQYF. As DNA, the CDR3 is TGTGCCAGCAGCTTCTTTTCGGGACAGAAATTCTACGAGCAGTACTTC.

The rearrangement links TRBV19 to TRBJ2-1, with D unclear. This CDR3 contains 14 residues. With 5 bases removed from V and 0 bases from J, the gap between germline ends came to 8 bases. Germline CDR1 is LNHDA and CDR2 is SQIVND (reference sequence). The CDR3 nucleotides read TGTGCCAGTAGTCGAACCGGCTCCTACAATGAGCAGTTCTTC. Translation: CASSRTGSYNEQFF.

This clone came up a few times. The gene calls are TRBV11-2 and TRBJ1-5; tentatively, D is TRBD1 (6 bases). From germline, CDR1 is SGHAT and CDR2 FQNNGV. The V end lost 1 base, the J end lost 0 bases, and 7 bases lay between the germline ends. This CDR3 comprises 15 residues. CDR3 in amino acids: CASSLGTASNQPQHF. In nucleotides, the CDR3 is TGTGCCAGCAGCTTAGGGACAGCTAGCAATCAGCCCCAGCATTTT.

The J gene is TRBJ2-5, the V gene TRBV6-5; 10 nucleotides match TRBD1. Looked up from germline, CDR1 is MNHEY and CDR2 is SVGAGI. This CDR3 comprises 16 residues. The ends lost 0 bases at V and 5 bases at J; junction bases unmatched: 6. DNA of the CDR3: TGTGCCAGCAGTTACTCGGGGACAGGGGTCGGCGAGACCCAGTACTTC. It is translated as CASSYSGTGVGETQYF.

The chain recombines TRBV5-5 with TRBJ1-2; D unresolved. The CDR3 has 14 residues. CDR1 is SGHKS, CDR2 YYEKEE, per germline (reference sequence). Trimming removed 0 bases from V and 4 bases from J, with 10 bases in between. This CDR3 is CASSLVAQVYGYTF. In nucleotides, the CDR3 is TGTGCCAGCAGCTTGGTAGCGCAGGTCTATGGCTACACCTTC.

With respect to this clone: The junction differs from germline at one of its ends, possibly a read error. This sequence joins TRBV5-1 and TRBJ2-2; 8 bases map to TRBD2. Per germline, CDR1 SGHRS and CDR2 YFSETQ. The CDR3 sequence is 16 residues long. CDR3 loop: CASTLPSGLATGELFF. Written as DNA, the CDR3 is TGCGCCAGCACCTTGCCTAGCGGGTTGGCCACCGGGGAGCTGTTTTTT. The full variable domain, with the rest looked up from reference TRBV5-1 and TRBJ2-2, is KAGVTQTPRYLIKTRGQQVTLSCSPISGHRSVSWYQQTPGQGLQFLFEYFSETQRNKGNFPGRFSGRQFSNSRSEMNVSTLELGDSALYLCASTLPSGLATGELFFGEGSRLTVL.